A single sample gave rise to the 20 T cell receptor beta chains below, sequenced in a study of cytotoxic CD8 clonotypes in ibrutinib-treated CLL. This table comes from immunoSEQ multiplex PCR, and its TCRdb copy is limited to in-frame clones, with some not included. The repertoire includes 60,000 to 75,000 clones, roughly nine tenths of them detected once, and under 4% sits in the top ten. The sequencing used PBMCs, collected after 12 months of ibrutinib treatment. These receptors were collected from a human donor with chronic lymphocytic leukemia.

The chain joins TRBV7-3 to TRBJ2-7; the D call may be TRBD1 or TRBD2 (5 bases each). The ends were cut back, 2 bases at V and 2 bases at J, with 13 bases in the middle. The CDR3 consists of 15 residues. Per the germline V gene, CDR1 is SGHTA and CDR2 is FQGTGA. CDR3 sequence reads: CASSLGTGKTYEQYF. CDR3 DNA sequence: TGTGCCAGCAGCTTAGGGACGGGGAAAACCTACGAGCAGTACTTC.

J is TRBJ2-7 and V is TRBV4-3, with D perhaps being TRBD1 or TRBD2 (5 bases each). Germline V CDR1 and CDR2: LGHNA, YSLEER. This CDR3 comprises 16 residues. V lost 4 bases to trimming and J lost 1 base, with 17 bases between them. The CDR3 loop is CASSRISGTDSYEQYF. In DNA form, the CDR3 reads TGCGCCAGCAGCCGGATATCCGGGACGGATTCCTACGAGCAGTACTTC.

The chain carries TRBV7-2 and TRBJ2-7; TRBD2 is a possible D gene (7 bases). This CDR3 is 16 amino acids long. V was clipped by 3 bases and J by 3 bases, with 18 bases between them. Germline assignment: CDR1 SGHTA and CDR2 FQGNSA. CDR3 in amino acids: CASSFGTRGGGYEQYF. CDR3 bases: TGTGCCAGCAGCTTTGGGACGAGGGGGGGAGGCTACGAGCAGTACTTC.

This clone was counted once. This rearrangement joins TRBV19 to TRBJ2-7; TRBD1 agrees at 7 bases. With V trimmed by 5 bases and J by 3 bases, 7 bases remained unmatched. The CDR3 totals 14 residues. Germline CDR1 LNHDA, CDR2 SQIVND (reference sequence). The CDR3 coding sequence is TGTGCCAGTAGTCGGTGGCAGGGGGTCTACGAGCAGTACTTC. Protein product: CASSRWQGVYEQYF.

This chain links TRBV6-1 with TRBJ2-7, with 7 bases fitting TRBD1. CDR1 MNHNS and CDR2 SASEGT come from the germline V gene. V lost 5 bases, J lost 3 bases, and 10 bases stayed unmatched. The CDR3 extends over 15 amino acids. The CDR3 DNA sequence: TGTGCCAGCAGTCGACAACAGGGACAGCACTACGAGCAGTACTTC. Its translation: CASSRQQGQHYEQYF.

This chain joins TRBV2 and TRBJ1-1; D gene uncertain. Germline assignment: CDR1 SNHLY and CDR2 FYNNEI. V was clipped by 4 bases and J by 1 base, with 13 bases between them. The CDR3 spans 15 residues. CDR3 DNA sequence: TGTGCCAGCAGTGCCTTAACGGCCAGGAACACTGAAGCTTTCTTT. Translating it yields CASSALTARNTEAFF.

The chain is built from TRBV5-1 and TRBJ1-1, with 7 bases matching TRBD1. V shed 4 bases and J 1 base; nucleotides not matched to a gene: 16. The germline V gene has CDR1 SGHRS and CDR2 YFSETQ. This CDR3 contains 18 residues. CDR3 in amino acids: CASSRDGQALGPNTEAFF. The CDR3, as DNA: TGCGCCAGCAGCAGGGACGGACAGGCTTTGGGGCCGAACACTGAAGCTTTCTTT.

In its sample, this clone was seen a few times. CDR3 bases: TGTGCCAGCAGCGTAGCTATCGGACAGGGAGTCGGATCTGGGGCCAACGTCCTGACTTTC. Translated: CASSVAIGQGVGSGANVLTF. The chain joins TRBV9 to TRBJ2-6; 8 positions agree with TRBD1. The V and J ends lost 0 bases and 1 base, in that order; junction bases with no gene match: 12. The CDR3 contains 20 residues. The germline CDR1 and CDR2 sequences are SGDLS and YYNGEE.

This chain's CDR3 is CATSRGRLNTGELFF. The CDR3 DNA sequence: TGTGCCACCAGCCGCGGGAGACTAAACACCGGGGAGCTGTTTTTT. The chain recombines TRBV15 with TRBJ2-2; 7 positions agree with TRBD2. V shed 5 bases, J shed 2 bases, and the junction held 5 bases outside the gene matches. This CDR3 has 15 amino acids. Looked up from germline, CDR1 is LNHNV and CDR2 is YYDKDF (reference sequence).

The rearrangement joins TRBV7-8 to TRBJ2-7; 9 bases align to TRBD1. After removal of 5 bases from V and 4 bases from J, the junction contained 9 bases not matched to a gene. From germline, CDR1 is SGHVS and CDR2 FQNEAQ. CDR3 length: 15 residues. CDR3 sequence (DNA): TGTGCCAGCAGCCCACGTCGGACAGGGGCGTACGAGCAGTACTTC. Translation: CASSPRRTGAYEQYF.

V and J are TRBV4-1 and TRBJ1-4, with D unclear. The germline gives CDR1 MGHRA, CDR2 YSYEKL. CDR3 length: 14 amino acids. V was shortened by 1 base and J by 8 bases, with 11 bases between the two germline ends. CDR3 nucleotide sequence: TGCGCCAGCAGCCAAGCGGGGTTCTGGGAAAAACTGTTTTTT. Translation: CASSQAGFWEKLFF.

In DNA, the CDR3 is TGTGCCAGCAGTGAGGGACAGGGGGCGATTGAGCAGTACTTC. Protein product: CASSEGQGAIEQYF. This sequence joins TRBV6-5 and TRBJ2-7; 12 bases map to TRBD1. This CDR3 is 14 amino acids long. J lost 7 bases, V lost 5 bases, and 6 bases had no gene match. Germline V lookup: CDR1 MNHEY, CDR2 SVGAGI.

This clone was detected only once. Here the CDR3 DNA reads TGTGCCAGCAGCCAAGCTTTAGGTTTCGGGGGGCAGTTCTTC. It specifies CASSQALGFGGQFF. The chain uses TRBV14 and TRBJ2-1; TRBD2 might be the D (6 bases). The CDR3 spans 14 residues. CDR1 is SGHDN and CDR2 is FVKESK in the germline V gene. Trimming shortened V by 1 base and J by 12 bases, and 16 bases separated the two germline ends.

The chain joins TRBV6-5 to TRBJ1-3, with D unresolved. V was cut by 4 bases and J by 0 bases, with 10 bases left in between. Germline-derived CDR1 and CDR2 are MNHEY and SVGAGI. There are 15 residues in the CDR3. The CDR3 loop is CASSLGSFSGNTIYF. The CDR3 nucleotides are TGTGCCAGCAGTTTAGGTTCCTTCTCTGGAAACACCATATATTTT.

V and J are TRBV28 and TRBJ2-3, with TRBD2 as a possible D gene (5 bases). Trimming took off 4 bases at V and 7 bases at J, with 30 bases between the two ends. In germline, CDR1 is MDHEN, CDR2 SYDVKM. There are 19 residues in the CDR3. The CDR3 nucleotides read TGTGCCAGCAGTTCACTCGCGGCTACTAGTGTTCTTCCATTGAATACGCAGTATTTT. Its translation: CASSSLAATSVLPLNTQYF.

The rearrangement links TRBV29-1 to TRBJ2-3; TRBD1 matches at 8 bases. This CDR3 has 15 amino acids. Germline loops: CDR1 SQVTM, CDR2 ANQGSEA. J was trimmed by 4 bases and V by 7 bases; bases with no gene match: 13. DNA for the CDR3: TGCAGCGCTAAACACCCGGACAGGGATTCAGATACGCAGTATTTT. Translated: CSAKHPDRDSDTQYF.

This rearrangement joins TRBV19 to TRBJ2-1; the D is unclear. Germline V lookup: CDR1 LNHDA, CDR2 SQIVND (reference sequence). This CDR3 comprises 14 residues. V lost 5 bases, J lost 4 bases, and 12 bases lay in between. CDR3 bases: TGTGCCAGTAGTGAGCGCTCGATATACAATGAGCAGTTCTTC. It specifies CASSERSIYNEQFF.

The chain joins TRBV5-1 to TRBJ2-1; a possible D gene is TRBD2 (7 bases). V was shortened by 3 bases and J by 8 bases, with 18 bases between the two germline ends. Germline V gene lookup returns CDR1 SGHRS and CDR2 YFSETQ. The CDR3 sequence is 15 residues long. CDR3 in amino acids: CASSSLWGGADEQFF. CDR3 bases: TGCGCCAGCAGCTCCCTCTGGGGGGGGGCGGATGAGCAGTTCTTC.

The chain couples TRBV2 to TRBJ2-5; D is uncertain. The germline V gene has CDR1 SNHLY and CDR2 FYNNEI. Trimming removed 3 bases at V and 5 bases at J, with 4 bases between. CDR3 size: 11 residues. CDR3 DNA sequence: TGTGCCAGCAGTGATTGGGAGACCCAGTACTTC. Protein product: CASSDWETQYF.

The chain recombines TRBV14 with TRBJ2-1; D is perhaps TRBD1 (6 bases). The CDR3 loop spans 15 amino acids. Germline V CDR1 and CDR2: SGHDN, FVKESK. Deletions cut 1 base from V and 4 bases from J, with 11 bases between. The CDR3 protein is CASSQAFDRYNEQFF. The CDR3 DNA sequence: TGTGCCAGCAGCCAAGCTTTCGACAGGTACAATGAGCAGTTCTTC. Supplemented by reference TRBV14 and TRBJ2-1, the full variable domain reads EAGVTQFPSHSVIEKGQTVTLRCDPISGHDNLYWYRRVMGKEIKFLLHFVKESKQDESGMPNNRFLAERTGGTYSTLKVQPAELEDSGVYFCASSQAFDRYNEQFFGPGTRLTVL.